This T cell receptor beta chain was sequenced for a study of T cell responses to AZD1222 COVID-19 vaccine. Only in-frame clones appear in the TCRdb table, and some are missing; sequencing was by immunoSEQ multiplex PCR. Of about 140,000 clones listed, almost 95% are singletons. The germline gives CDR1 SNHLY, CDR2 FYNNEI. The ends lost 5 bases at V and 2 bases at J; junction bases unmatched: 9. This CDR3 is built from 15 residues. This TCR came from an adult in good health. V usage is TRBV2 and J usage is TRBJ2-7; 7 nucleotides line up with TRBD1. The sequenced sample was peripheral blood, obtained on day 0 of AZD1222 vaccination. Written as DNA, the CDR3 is TGTGCCAGCAGTACCAAAGACAGGGTCCCCTACGAGCAGTACTTC. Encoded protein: CASSTKDRVPYEQYF.